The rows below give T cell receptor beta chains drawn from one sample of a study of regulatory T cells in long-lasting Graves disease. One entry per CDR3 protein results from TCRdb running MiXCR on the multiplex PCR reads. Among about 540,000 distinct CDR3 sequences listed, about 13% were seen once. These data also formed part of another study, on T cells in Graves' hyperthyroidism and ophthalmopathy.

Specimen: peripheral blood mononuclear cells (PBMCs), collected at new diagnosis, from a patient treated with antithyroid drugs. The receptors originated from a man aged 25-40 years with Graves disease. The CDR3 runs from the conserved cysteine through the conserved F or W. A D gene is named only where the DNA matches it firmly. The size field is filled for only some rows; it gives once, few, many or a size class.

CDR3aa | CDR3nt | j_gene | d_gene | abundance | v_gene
CATSSGGVANYNEQFF | TGTGCCACCAGCAGTGGAGGAGTAGCCAACTACAATGAGCAGTTCTTC | TRBJ2-1 | . | many | TRBV15
CATSDPGQGGQPQHF | TGTGCCACCAGTGATCCGGGACAGGGAGGTCAGCCCCAGCATTTT | TRBJ1-5 | TRBD1 | many | TRBV24-1
CASSVLGLAGVAYF | TGTGCCAGTAGTGTCCTGGGACTAGCGGGAGTAGCCTACTTC | TRBJ2-4 | TRBD2 | . | TRBV19
CASSDRGLAGASDTQYF | TGCGCCAGCAGTGACCGCGGACTAGCGGGAGCCTCAGATACGCAGTATTTT | TRBJ2-3 | TRBD2 | many | TRBV10-1
CASSLRGQIPGNIQYF | TGCGCCAGCTCTCTTCGTGGCCAAATACCAGGAAACATTCAGTACTTC | TRBJ2-4 | . | . | TRBV5-1
CASSVDTKNIQYF | TGTGCCAGCAGTGTTGATACCAAAAACATTCAGTACTTC | TRBJ2-4 | . | many | TRBV2
CASSSGLAGGEEQFF | TGTGCCAGCAGCTCCGGACTAGCGGGAGGGGAGGAGCAGTTCTTC | TRBJ2-1 | TRBD2 | many | TRBV11-2
CASSMTGRDEKLFF | TGTGCCAGCAGCATGACAGGGCGGGATGAAAAACTGTTTTTT | TRBJ1-4 | TRBD1 | . | TRBV13
CASSLTGRAYEQYF | TGTGCCAGCAGCTTAACCGGGAGGGCCTACGAGCAGTACTTC | TRBJ2-7 | TRBD2 | many | TRBV7-3
CASSPLGGPVYEQYF | TGTGCCAGCAGCCCTTTGGGCGGCCCAGTATACGAGCAGTACTTC | TRBJ2-7 | . | many | TRBV11-2
CSVEEYYEQYF | TGCAGCGTTGAAGAATACTACGAGCAGTACTTC | TRBJ2-7 | . | many | TRBV29-1
CASKPGSQETQYF | TGCGCCAGCAAGCCAGGCAGCCAAGAGACCCAGTACTTC | TRBJ2-5 | . | many | TRBV5-1
CSAGDASANQPQHF | TGCAGTGCTGGAGATGCCAGCGCCAATCAGCCCCAGCATTTT | TRBJ1-5 | . | few | TRBV20-1
CAPVGFRQPQHF | TGTGCCCCAGTAGGGTTTCGTCAGCCCCAGCATTTT | TRBJ1-5 | . | many | TRBV7-8
CATTAGGLFLGELFF | TGTGCCACCACGGCGGGGGGATTATTCCTCGGGGAGCTGTTTTTT | TRBJ2-2 | TRBD2 | many | TRBV28
CASSAGTGVTGELFF | TGTGCCAGCAGCGCCGGGACAGGGGTTACCGGGGAGCTGTTTTTT | TRBJ2-2 | TRBD1 | many | TRBV6-1
CASSALARYNEQFF | TGTGCCAGCAGTGCACTAGCGAGATACAATGAGCAGTTCTTC | TRBJ2-1 | TRBD2 | many | TRBV27
CASSLEGWGNQPQHF | TGTGCCAGCAGCTTAGAGGGGTGGGGCAATCAGCCCCAGCATTTT | TRBJ1-5 | . | many | TRBV7-9
CASGDSGNEQFF | TGTGCTAGTGGTGATAGCGGCAATGAGCAGTTCTTC | TRBJ2-1 | . | many | TRBV12-5
CASSLRTSSYNEQFF | TGCGCCAGCAGCCTCAGGACTAGCTCCTACAATGAGCAGTTCTTC | TRBJ2-1 | TRBD2 | many | TRBV5-1
CASSEGPDSYNSPLHF | TGTGCCAGCAGCGAGGGTCCGGACAGCTATAATTCACCCCTCCACTTT | TRBJ1-6 | . | . | TRBV9
CATSDLGGSRRYF | TGTGCCACCAGTGATTTAGGGGGATCCCGCCGGTACTTC | TRBJ2-4 | . | few | TRBV24-1
CSASPGLLYNEQFF | TGCAGTGCTAGTCCGGGCCTCTTGTACAATGAGCAGTTCTTC | TRBJ2-1 | . | many | TRBV20-1
CASSLGRGRDYGYTF | TGTGCCAGCAGCTTAGGAAGAGGGAGGGACTATGGCTACACCTTC | TRBJ1-2 | . | many | TRBV13
CSAERTSGSFEQYF | TGCAGTGCTGAACGGACTAGCGGGAGTTTCGAGCAGTACTTC | TRBJ2-7 | TRBD2 | many | TRBV20-1
CASSQGYETRETGNEQFF | TGTGCCAGCAGCCAAGGCTATGAGACAAGGGAAACGGGGAATGAGCAGTTCTTC | TRBJ2-1 | . | few | TRBV3-1
CASSLSAPYTDQPQHF | TGTGCCAGCAGTTTATCCGCGCCATATACTGATCAGCCCCAGCATTTT | TRBJ1-5 | . | few | TRBV27
CASSPSAIPAEKLFF | TGTGCCAGCAGCCCCTCCGCAATACCCGCTGAAAAACTGTTTTTT | TRBJ1-4 | . | many | TRBV5-5
CSAEGRTEAFF | TGCAGTGCGGAGGGTCGCACTGAAGCTTTCTTT | TRBJ1-1 | . | many | TRBV20-1
CASSSNRGLTDTQYF | TGTGCCAGCAGCTCGAACAGGGGGTTAACAGATACGCAGTATTTT | TRBJ2-3 | TRBD1 | many | TRBV7-9
CASSLEGSGQGGYEQYF | TGTGCCAGCAGCTTGGAGGGATCCGGACAGGGCGGATACGAGCAGTACTTC | TRBJ2-7 | TRBD1 | many | TRBV5-6
CASSLAGVAGGPNTQYF | TGCGCCAGCAGCTTGGCCGGAGTAGCGGGAGGGCCAAATACGCAGTATTTT | TRBJ2-3 | TRBD2 | few | TRBV5-1
CASSLDTNYGYTF | TGTGCCAGCAGCTTAGACACTAACTATGGCTACACCTTC | TRBJ1-2 | . | many | TRBV11-2
CASSPRDRVPYEQYF | TGTGCCAGCAGCCCACGGGACAGGGTCCCCTACGAGCAGTACTTC | TRBJ2-7 | TRBD1 | . | TRBV7-9
CASRPTGNSFREQFF | TGTGCCAGCAGGCCTACAGGGAATTCCTTTAGGGAGCAGTTCTTC | TRBJ2-1 | . | many | TRBV6-2/TRBV6-3
CASSYRRPGTSGRDEQFF | TGTGCCAGCAGTTATCGCAGACCCGGGACTAGCGGGAGAGATGAGCAGTTCTTC | TRBJ2-1 | TRBD2 | few | TRBV6-1
CAWEGQAGNGPQHF | TGTGCCTGGGAGGGACAGGCGGGCAACGGGCCCCAGCATTTT | TRBJ1-5 | TRBD1 | . | TRBV30
CAIRGHFYEQYF | TGTGCCATCAGGGGACATTTCTACGAGCAGTACTTC | TRBJ2-7 | . | few | TRBV10-3
CASSEGYENTEAFF | TGCGCCAGCAGTGAGGGTTACGAGAACACTGAAGCTTTCTTT | TRBJ1-1 | . | many | TRBV10-1
CASSPAPPLHF | TGTGCCAGCAGTCCAGCGCCACCCCTCCACTTT | TRBJ1-6 | . | many | TRBV2
CAWALAGTGGASNIQYF | TGTGCCTGGGCCCTCGCCGGGACAGGGGGCGCGTCAAACATTCAGTACTTC | TRBJ2-4 | TRBD1 | few | TRBV30
CASSYGTDTSPQHF | TGTGCCAGCAGCTACGGGACTGACACATCGCCCCAGCATTTT | TRBJ1-5 | . | many | TRBV27
CASSPFRLAKVDEQFF | TGTGCCAGCAGCCCCTTTAGACTAGCAAAAGTGGATGAGCAGTTCTTC | TRBJ2-1 | TRBD2 | many | TRBV11-2
CASSLVPPSRPDTQYF | TGTGCCAGCAGCTTAGTACCTCCTAGTCGTCCAGATACGCAGTATTTT | TRBJ2-3 | . | many | TRBV7-2
CASSPWTGYNEQFF | TGTGCCAGCAGCCCTTGGACCGGCTACAATGAGCAGTTCTTC | TRBJ2-1 | . | many | TRBV7-8
CASSEGHGGAEAFF | TGTGCCAGCAGTGAAGGCCACGGCGGGGCTGAAGCTTTCTTT | TRBJ1-1 | . | many | TRBV6-1
CASRAGGLVTEAFF | TGTGCCAGCAGAGCAGGGGGTTTGGTCACTGAAGCTTTCTTT | TRBJ1-1 | TRBD1 | many | TRBV28
CASGPDRGDTQYF | TGCGCCAGCGGCCCGGACAGGGGAGATACGCAGTATTTT | TRBJ2-3 | TRBD1 | . | TRBV5-1
CAWGGHFYEQYF | TGTGCCTGGGGGGGACATTTCTACGAGCAGTACTTC | TRBJ2-7 | . | many | TRBV30
CASSVERQDLEKLFF | TGCGCCAGCAGTGTGGAGAGACAAGACCTTGAAAAACTGTTTTTT | TRBJ1-4 | . | few | TRBV5-1